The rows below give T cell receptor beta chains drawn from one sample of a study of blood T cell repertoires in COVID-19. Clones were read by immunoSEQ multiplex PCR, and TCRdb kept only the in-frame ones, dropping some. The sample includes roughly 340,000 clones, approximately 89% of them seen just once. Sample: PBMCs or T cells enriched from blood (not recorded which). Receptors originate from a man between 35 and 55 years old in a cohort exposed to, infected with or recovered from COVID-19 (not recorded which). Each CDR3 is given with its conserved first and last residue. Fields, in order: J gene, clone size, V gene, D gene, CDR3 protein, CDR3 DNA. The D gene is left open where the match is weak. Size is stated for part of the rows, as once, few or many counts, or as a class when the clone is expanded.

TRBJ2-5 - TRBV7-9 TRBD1 CASSRDRGNRKETQYF TGTGCCAGCAGCCGGGACAGGGGGAATCGGAAGGAGACCCAGTACTTC
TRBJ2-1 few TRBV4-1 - CASSQEVQGSYNEQFF TGCGCCAGCAGCCAAGAGGTACAGGGCTCCTACAATGAGCAGTTCTTC
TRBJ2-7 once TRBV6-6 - CASSSRQGSYEQYF TGTGCCAGCAGTTCCCGGCAGGGCTCCTACGAGCAGTACTTC
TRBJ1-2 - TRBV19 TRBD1 CASRKGQYYGYTF TGTGCCAGTAGGAAGGGACAGTACTATGGCTACACCTTC
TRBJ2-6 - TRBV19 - CASSIVLGSGANVLTF TGTGCCAGTAGTATAGTTCTAGGTTCTGGGGCCAACGTCCTGACTTTC
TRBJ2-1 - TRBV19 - CASSMSEDEQFF TGTGCCAGTAGTATGTCCGAGGATGAGCAGTTCTTC
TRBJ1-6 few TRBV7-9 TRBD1 CASSHDRDNSPLHF TGTGCCAGCAGCCACGACAGGGATAATTCACCCCTCCACTTT
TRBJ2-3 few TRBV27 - CASSPRRGRGITDTQYF TGTGCCAGCAGTCCCAGGAGGGGGCGGGGAATCACAGATACGCAGTATTTT
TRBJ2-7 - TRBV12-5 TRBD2 CASGPGLAGSEQYF TGTGCTAGTGGTCCGGGACTAGCGGGGAGCGAGCAGTACTTC
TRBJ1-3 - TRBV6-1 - CASSDNNSGNTIYF TGTGCCAGCAGTGATAATAACTCTGGAAACACCATATATTTT
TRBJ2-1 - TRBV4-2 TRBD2 CASSQAGGPDEQFF TGTGCCAGCAGCCAAGCGGGAGGGCCCGATGAGCAGTTCTTC
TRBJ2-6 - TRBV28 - CASSFGGAGANVLTF TGTGCCAGCAGTTTTGGAGGGGCTGGGGCCAACGTCCTGACTTTC
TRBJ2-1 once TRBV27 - CASSFRDTSVRVAQFF TGTGCCAGCAGTTTCCGGGACACCTCAGTTCGGGTAGCGCAGTTCTTC
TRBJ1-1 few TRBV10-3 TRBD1 CAISGQGNTEAFF TGTGCCATCAGTGGACAGGGGAACACTGAAGCTTTCTTT
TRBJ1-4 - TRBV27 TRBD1 CASSPGTGEKLFF TGTGCCAGCAGCCCCGGGACAGGGGAAAAACTGTTTTTT
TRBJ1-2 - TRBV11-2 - CASSPPRRGFYGYTF TGTGCCAGCAGCCCCCCGAGGAGGGGCTTCTATGGCTACACCTTC